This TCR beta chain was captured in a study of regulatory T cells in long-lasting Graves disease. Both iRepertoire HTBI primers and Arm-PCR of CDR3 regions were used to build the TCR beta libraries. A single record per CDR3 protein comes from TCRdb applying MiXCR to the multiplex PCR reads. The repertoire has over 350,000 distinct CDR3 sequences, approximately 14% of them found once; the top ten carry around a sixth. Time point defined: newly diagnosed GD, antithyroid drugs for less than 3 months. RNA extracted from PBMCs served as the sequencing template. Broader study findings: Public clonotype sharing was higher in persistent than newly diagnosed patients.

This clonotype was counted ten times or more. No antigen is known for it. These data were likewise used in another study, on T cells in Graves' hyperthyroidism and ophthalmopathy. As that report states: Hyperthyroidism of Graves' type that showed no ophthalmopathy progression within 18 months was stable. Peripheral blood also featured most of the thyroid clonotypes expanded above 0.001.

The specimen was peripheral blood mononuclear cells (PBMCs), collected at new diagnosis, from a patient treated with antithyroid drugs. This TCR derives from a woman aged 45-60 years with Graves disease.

The CDR3 DNA sequence: TGTGCCAGCAGTCTGACCCGCACAGATACGCAGTATTTT. Protein sequence: CASSLTRTDTQYF. This chain connects TRBV11-2 to TRBJ2-3; D remains unclear. CDR1 is SGHAT and CDR2 is FQNNGV in the germline V gene. This CDR3 comprises 13 residues. The ends were cut back, 6 bases at V and 1 base at J, with 8 bases in the middle.